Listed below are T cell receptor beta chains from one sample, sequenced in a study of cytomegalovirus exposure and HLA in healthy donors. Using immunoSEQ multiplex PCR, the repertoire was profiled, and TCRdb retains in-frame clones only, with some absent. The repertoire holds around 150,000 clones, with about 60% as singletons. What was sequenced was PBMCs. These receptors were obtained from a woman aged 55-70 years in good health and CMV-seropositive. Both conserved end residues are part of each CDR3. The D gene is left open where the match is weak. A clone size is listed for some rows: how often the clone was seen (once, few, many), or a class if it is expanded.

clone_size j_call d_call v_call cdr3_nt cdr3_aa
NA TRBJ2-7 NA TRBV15 TGTGCCACCAGCAAGGAAGGTCTATCGGGCTACGAGCAGTACTTC CATSKEGLSGYEQYF
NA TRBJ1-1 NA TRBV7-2 TGTGCCAGCAGCTTTAACAGGGTGAACACTGAAGCTTTCTTT CASSFNRVNTEAFF
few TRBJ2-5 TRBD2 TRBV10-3 TGTGCCATCAGTGCTGGACTAGCGGTTCAAGAGACCCAGTACTTC CAISAGLAVQETQYF
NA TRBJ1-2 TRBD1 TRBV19 TGTGCCAGTAGAGGACAGGGGGTAATCTATGGCTACACCTTC CASRGQGVIYGYTF
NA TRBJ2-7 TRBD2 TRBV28 TGTGCCAGCAGGAGAGTGGTTAGCGGGTCCTACGAGCAGTACTTC CASRRVVSGSYEQYF
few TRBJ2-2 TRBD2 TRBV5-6 TGTGCCAGCAGCTTGGAAGGTAGCGGGCAGAACACCGGGGAGCTGTTTTTT CASSLEGSGQNTGELFF
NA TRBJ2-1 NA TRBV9 TGTGCCAGCAGCGTACGTGGGAATGGAGGCAATGAGCAGTTCTTC CASSVRGNGGNEQFF
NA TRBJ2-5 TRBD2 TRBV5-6 TGTGCCAGCAGCTTGCTTAGCGGGAGTAGAGAGACCCAGTACTTC CASSLLSGSRETQYF
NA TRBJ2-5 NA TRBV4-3 TGCGCCAGCAGCCAAGGTAACAGGGACCAAGAGACCCAGTACTTC CASSQGNRDQETQYF
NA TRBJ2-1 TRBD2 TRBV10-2 TGCGCCAGCAGACTAGCGGGAGGGCCGGGGAATGAGCAGTTCTTC CASRLAGGPGNEQFF
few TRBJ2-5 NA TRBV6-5 TGTGCCAGCAGGGATCAGGGTGCAGAGACCCAGTACTTC CASRDQGAETQYF
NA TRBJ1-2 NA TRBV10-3 TGTGCCATCAGACTTGACAGCCTCGGCTACTATGGCTACACCTTC CAIRLDSLGYYGYTF
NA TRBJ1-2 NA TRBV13 TGTGCCAGCAGCTTATCATATCTTGGGAGGGGAGCCTATGGCTACACCTTC CASSLSYLGRGAYGYTF
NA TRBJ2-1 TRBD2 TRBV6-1 TGTGCCAGCAGGACTAGCGGGAGCTCCTACAATGAGCAGTTCTTC CASRTSGSSYNEQFF
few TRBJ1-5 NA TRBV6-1 TGTGCCAGCAGTGAAGCTTTATCGTTCAATCAGCCCCAGCATTTT CASSEALSFNQPQHF
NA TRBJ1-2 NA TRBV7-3 TGTGCCAGCAGCCCAGGGAGGGGGGATGGCTACACCTTC CASSPGRGDGYTF
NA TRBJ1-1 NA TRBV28 TGTGCCAGCAGTTTAGGGCAGATGAACACTGAAGCTTTCTTT CASSLGQMNTEAFF
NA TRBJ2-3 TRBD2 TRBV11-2 TGTGCCAGCAGCTTCACCGCTAGCGGGAGCACAGATACGCAGTATTTT CASSFTASGSTDTQYF
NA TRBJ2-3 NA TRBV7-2 TGTGCCAGCAGCTTAGGGACGGGGACTAGCACAGATACGCAGTATTTT CASSLGTGTSTDTQYF
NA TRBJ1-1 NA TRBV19 TGTGCCAGTAGTATAGTAGGGGCGGCAAAGAACACTGAAGCTTTCTTT CASSIVGAAKNTEAFF
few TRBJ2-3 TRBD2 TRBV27 TGTGCCAGCAGTTTACGGAAACTAGCGGGAGCTAGCACAGATACGCAGTATTTT CASSLRKLAGASTDTQYF
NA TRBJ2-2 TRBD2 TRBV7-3 TGTGCCAGCAGACCGACTAGCGGGAACACCGGGGAGCTGTTTTTT CASRPTSGNTGELFF
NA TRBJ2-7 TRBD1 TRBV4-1 TGCGCCAGCAGCCTTATAGTCCCGGGACAGGGAAAGGGCTACGAGCAGTACTTC CASSLIVPGQGKGYEQYF